This T cell receptor beta chain was identified during a study of T-cell memory formation after mild COVID-19. TCRdb independently ran MiXCR on the 5' RACE reads; one entry per CDR3 protein. The table includes around 310,000 distinct CDR3 sequences, 15% detected once. This clonotype was counted a few times. CDR1 is SGHVS, CDR2 FQNEAQ, per germline. V lost 5 bases and J lost 9; bases outside the gene matches: 12. The CDR3 runs 16 residues. Sequenced sample: PBMCs or a T cell subset sorted from them (not recorded which). This TCR was sampled from a young man who had mild COVID-19 (a few samples of this study predate the infection). Cell type and time point are not known. The chain uses TRBV7-8 and TRBJ1-6, with TRBD1 matching 8 bases. For the CDR3, the DNA is TGTGCCAGCAGCCAGGACAGGGTCCTTTCCAGTTCACCCCTCCACTTT. This translates into CASSQDRVLSSSPLHF.